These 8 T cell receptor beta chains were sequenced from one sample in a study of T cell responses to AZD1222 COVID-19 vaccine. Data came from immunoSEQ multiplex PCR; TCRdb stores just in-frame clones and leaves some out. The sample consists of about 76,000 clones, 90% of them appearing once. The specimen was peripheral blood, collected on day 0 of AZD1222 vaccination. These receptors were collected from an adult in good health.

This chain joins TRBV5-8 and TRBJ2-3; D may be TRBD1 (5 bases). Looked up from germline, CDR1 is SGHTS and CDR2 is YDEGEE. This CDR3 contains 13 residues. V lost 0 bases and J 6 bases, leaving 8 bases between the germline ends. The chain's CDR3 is CASSLEGSDTQYF. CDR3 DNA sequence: TGTGCCAGCAGCTTGGAGGGGTCGGATACGCAGTATTTT.

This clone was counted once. This CDR3 is CASSRAGSTNSPLHF. CDR3 nucleotides: TGTGCCAGCAGCCGAGCAGGGTCGACTAATTCACCCCTCCACTTT. The chain employs TRBV7-8 and TRBJ1-6, with D possibly TRBD1 on 5 matching bases. Germline V gene data show CDR1 as SGHVS and CDR2 as FQNEAQ. Trimming shortened V by 5 bases and J by 6 bases, and 14 bases separated the two germline ends. The CDR3 totals 15 residues.

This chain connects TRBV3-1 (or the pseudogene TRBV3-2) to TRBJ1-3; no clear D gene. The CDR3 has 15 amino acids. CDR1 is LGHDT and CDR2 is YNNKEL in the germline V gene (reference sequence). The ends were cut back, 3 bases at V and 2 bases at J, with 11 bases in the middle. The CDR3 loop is CASSQVEDAGNTIYF. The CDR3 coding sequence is TGTGCCAGCAGCCAGGTGGAAGATGCTGGAAACACCATATATTTT.

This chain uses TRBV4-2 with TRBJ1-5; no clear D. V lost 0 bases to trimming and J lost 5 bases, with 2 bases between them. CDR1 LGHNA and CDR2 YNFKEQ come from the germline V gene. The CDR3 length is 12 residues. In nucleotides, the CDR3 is TGTGCCAGCAGCCAAGAGGATCAGCCCCAGCATTTT. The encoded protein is CASSQEDQPQHF.

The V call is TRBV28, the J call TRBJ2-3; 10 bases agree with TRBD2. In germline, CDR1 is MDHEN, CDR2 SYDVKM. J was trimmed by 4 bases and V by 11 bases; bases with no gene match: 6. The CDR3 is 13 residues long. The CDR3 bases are TGTGCCGTATGGACTAGCGGTCCAGATACGCAGTATTTT. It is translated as CAVWTSGPDTQYF. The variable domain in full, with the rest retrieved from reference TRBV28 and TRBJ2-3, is DVKVTQSSRYLVKRTGEKVFLECVQDMDHENMFWYRQDPGLGLRLIYFSYDVKMKEKGDIPEGYSVSREKKERFSLILESASTNQTSMYLCAVWTSGPDTQYFGPGTRLTVL.

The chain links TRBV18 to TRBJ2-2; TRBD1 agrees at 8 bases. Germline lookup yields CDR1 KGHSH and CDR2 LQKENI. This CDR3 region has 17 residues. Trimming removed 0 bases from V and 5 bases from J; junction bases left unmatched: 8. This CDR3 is CASSPPGQGSGTGELFF. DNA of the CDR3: TGTGCCAGCTCACCACCCGGACAGGGATCGGGGACCGGGGAGCTGTTTTTT.

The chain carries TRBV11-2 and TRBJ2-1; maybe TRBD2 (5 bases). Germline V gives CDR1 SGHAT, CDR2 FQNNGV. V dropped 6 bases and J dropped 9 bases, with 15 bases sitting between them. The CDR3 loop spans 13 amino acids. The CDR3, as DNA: TGTGCCAGCAGTTTGGACTGGACCACTGAGCAGTTCTTC. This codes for CASSLDWTTEQFF.

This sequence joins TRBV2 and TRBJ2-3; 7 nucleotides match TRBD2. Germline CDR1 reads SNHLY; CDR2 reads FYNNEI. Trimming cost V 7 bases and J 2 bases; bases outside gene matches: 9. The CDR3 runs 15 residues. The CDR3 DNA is TGTGCCAGCAATCGGTTGGGGGGGGACACAGATACGCAGTATTTT. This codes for CASNRLGGDTDTQYF.